The clone carrying this T cell receptor beta chain was counted between two and nine times. The source of the sample is a study of identical twins. MiXCR, run by TCRdb on the 5' RACE reads, gives a single entry per CDR3 protein. Counted here are 250,000 or so distinct CDR3 sequences, roughly 7.5% occurring once; the ten biggest clones make up under 6%. CDR3 length: 15 amino acids. Trimming cost V 0 bases and J 4 bases, with 15 bases left between them. The germline gives CDR1 DFQATT, CDR2 SNEGSKA (reference sequence). The same sample was also used in a study of yellow fever vaccine responses in identical twins.

This clonotype was sampled from a woman under 30 in good health. The J gene is TRBJ2-5, the V gene TRBV20-1; either TRBD1 or TRBD2 may supply D (6 bases each). Sequenced input: CD8+ T cells sorted from blood. CDR3 residues: CSARDPRGTSETQYF. CDR3 sequence (DNA): TGCAGTGCTAGAGATCCGAGGGGGACTTCAGAGACCCAGTACTTC.